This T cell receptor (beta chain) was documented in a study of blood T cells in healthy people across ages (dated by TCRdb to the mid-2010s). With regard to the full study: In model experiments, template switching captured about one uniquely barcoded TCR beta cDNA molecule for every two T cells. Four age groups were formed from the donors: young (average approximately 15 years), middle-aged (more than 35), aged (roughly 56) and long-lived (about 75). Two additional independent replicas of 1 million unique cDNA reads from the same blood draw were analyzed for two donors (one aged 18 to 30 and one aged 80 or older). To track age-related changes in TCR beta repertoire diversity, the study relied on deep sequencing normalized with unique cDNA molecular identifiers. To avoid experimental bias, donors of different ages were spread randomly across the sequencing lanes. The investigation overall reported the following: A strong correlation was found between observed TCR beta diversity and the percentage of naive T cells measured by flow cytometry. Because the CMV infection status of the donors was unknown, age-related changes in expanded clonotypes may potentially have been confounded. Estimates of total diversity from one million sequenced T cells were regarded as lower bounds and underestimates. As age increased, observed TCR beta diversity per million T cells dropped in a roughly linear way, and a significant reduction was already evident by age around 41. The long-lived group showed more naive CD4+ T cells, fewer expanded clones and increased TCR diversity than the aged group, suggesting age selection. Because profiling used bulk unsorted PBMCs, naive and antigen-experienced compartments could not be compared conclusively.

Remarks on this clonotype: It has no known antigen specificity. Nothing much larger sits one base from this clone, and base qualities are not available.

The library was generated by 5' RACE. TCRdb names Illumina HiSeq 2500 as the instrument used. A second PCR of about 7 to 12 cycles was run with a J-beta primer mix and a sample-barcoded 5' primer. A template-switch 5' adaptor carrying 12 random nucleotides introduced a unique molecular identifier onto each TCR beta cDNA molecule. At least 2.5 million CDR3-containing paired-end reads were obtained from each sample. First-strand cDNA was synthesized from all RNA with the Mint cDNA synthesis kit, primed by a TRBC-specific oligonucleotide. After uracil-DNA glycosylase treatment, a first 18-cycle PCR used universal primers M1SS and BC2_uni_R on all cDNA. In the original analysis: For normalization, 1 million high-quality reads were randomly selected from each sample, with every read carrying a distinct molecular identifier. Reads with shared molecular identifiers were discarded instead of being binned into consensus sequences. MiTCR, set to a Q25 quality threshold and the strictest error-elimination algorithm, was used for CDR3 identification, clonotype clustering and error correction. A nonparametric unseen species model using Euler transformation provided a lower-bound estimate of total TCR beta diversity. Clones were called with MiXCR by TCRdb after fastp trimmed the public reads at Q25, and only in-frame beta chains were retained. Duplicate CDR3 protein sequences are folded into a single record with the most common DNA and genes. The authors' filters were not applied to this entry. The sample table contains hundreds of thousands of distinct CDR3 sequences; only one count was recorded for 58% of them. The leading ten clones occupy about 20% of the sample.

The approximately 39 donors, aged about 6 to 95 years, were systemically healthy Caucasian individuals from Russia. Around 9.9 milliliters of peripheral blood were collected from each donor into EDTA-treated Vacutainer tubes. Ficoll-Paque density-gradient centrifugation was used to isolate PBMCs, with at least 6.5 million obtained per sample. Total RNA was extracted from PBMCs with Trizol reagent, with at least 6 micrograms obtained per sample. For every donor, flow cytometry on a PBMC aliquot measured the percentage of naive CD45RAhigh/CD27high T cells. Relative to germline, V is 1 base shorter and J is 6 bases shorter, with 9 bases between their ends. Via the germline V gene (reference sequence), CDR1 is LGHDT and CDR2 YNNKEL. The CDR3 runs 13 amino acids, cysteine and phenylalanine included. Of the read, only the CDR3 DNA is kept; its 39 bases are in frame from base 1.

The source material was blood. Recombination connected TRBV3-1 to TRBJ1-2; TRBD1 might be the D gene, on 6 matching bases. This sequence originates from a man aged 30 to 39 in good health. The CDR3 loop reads CASSQGDIDGYTF. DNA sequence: TGTGCCAGCAGCCAAGGGGACATAGATGGCTACACCTTC.